This T cell receptor (beta chain) comes out of a study of blood T cell repertoires in COVID-19. This CDR3 has 18 residues. Looked up from germline, CDR1 is SEHNR and CDR2 is FQNEAQ (reference sequence). With V trimmed by 1 base and J by 2 bases, 9 bases remained unmatched. Repertoires were generated with immunoSEQ multiplex PCR, while TCRdb's copy carries only in-frame clones and drops some. The sample shows 270,000 or so clones, around 92% of them seen only once. Specimen: peripheral blood. This sequence was found in a woman aged 25 to 45 with COVID-19, enrolled during active disease. The V gene is TRBV7-9, the J gene TRBJ1-5, with 9 bases fitting TRBD1. Here the CDR3 DNA reads TGTGCCAGCAGCTTAGAGGGACAGGGTTGGGTTGGCAATCAGCCCCAGCATTTT. It yields the protein CASSLEGQGWVGNQPQHF.